The clone carrying this TCR beta chain was counted between two and nine times. The data were obtained in a study of T cell responses to AZD1222 COVID-19 vaccine. Only in-frame clones appear in the TCRdb table, and some are missing; sequencing was by immunoSEQ multiplex PCR. The data contain about 39,000 clones, 88% of them singletons. The CDR3 extends over 15 amino acids. The V end lost 8 bases, the J end lost 3 bases, and 16 bases lay between the germline ends. Germline loops: CDR1 MGHRA, CDR2 YSYEKL. The sequences come from peripheral blood, collected 28 days after the second dose of the MenACWY control vaccine. The sequence was collected from an adult who received the MenACWY meningococcal vaccine as a control. This chain connects TRBV4-1 to TRBJ1-4; D perhaps matches TRBD1 (6 bases). CDR3 bases: TGCGCCAGCGGTAAGAGGGCAGGGGCTAATGAAAAACTGTTTTTT. Translation: CASGKRAGANEKLFF.